This T cell receptor (beta chain) was documented in a study of OX40 agonist ivuxolimab in advanced cancers. Study conclusions and caveats: Not determined was the antigen specificity of the expanded peripheral T cells.

Comments on this clone: Its antigen is as yet unknown.

The CDR3 consists of 16 residues. The ends lost 3 bases at V and 5 bases at J; junction bases unmatched: 7. Germline V gene data show CDR1 as SGHNT and CDR2 as YENEEA. TCRdb keeps only in-frame clones here, not all; method: immunoSEQ multiplex PCR. The sample consists of under 55,000 clones, over 65% of them appearing once. V is TRBV11-3 and J is TRBJ2-3; 11 nucleotides agree with TRBD2. The input for sequencing was CD4+ or CD8+ T cells sorted from blood, taken in a trial of the OX40 agonist ivuxolimab. The TCR originated in an adult with an advanced solid tumor such as melanoma, head and neck, liver or kidney cancer. The CDR3 loop reads CASSFYTSGGEDTQYF. The CDR3, as DNA: TGTGCCAGCAGCTTTTATACTAGCGGGGGTGAAGATACGCAGTATTTT. The full variable domain, completed using reference TRBV11-3 and TRBJ2-3, is EAGVVQSPRYKIIEKKQPVAFWCNPISGHNTLYWYLQNLGQGPELLIRYENEEAVDDSQLPKDRFSAERLKGVDSTLKIQPAELGDSAVYLCASSFYTSGGEDTQYFGPGTRLTVL.